Described below is a single T cell receptor (beta chain) sequence and its context. Its specificity is unknown. The data belong to a study of beta chain features in type 1 diabetes. Study-wide context: Healthy donors and patients had similar age, gender and cell yields. All samples together contributed almost 110,000,000 sorted cells for examination. Whole-study results and caveats: A moderate, significant TCRB CDR3 shortening appeared in type 1 diabetes across four CD4+ subsets.

The CDR3 is 14 residues long. CDR1 MNHNY and CDR2 SVGAGI come from the germline V gene (reference sequence). V lost 4 bases to trimming and J lost 5 bases, with 11 bases between them. Expressed TCRB transcripts were sequenced because the isolated RNA had all been reverse transcribed beforehand. Measured with immunoSEQ multiplex PCR; TCRdb has only the in-frame clones, and not every one. This sample carries 95,000 to 150,000 clones, around 17% of them seen once, and the ten largest clones take over 2%. The sequenced material came from central memory CD4+ T cells from blood. This sequence was found in a man under 40 with type 1 diabetes. The rearrangement links TRBV6-6 to TRBJ1-4; perhaps TRBD1 as D (5 bases). CDR3 bases: TGTGCCAGCAGTTCGGGGGGGAGAAATGAAAAACTGTTTTTT. It is translated as CASSSGGRNEKLFF.